Listed here are 8 T cell receptor beta chains from one sample, sequenced in a study of identical twins. TCRdb re-analysed the 5' RACE reads in MiXCR, keeping a single row per CDR3 protein. This sample has roughly 710,000 distinct CDR3 sequences; 5.5% to 6.5% occur once, and the top ten carry around 1.7%. Sequencing was performed on naive T cells sorted from blood. The receptor set was obtained from a man between 18 and 35 years old in good health.

This clonotype occurred many times. The gene calls are TRBV27 and TRBJ2-1; the match to TRBD2 covers 11 bases. Germline CDR1 MNHEY, CDR2 SMNVEV (reference sequence). The V and J ends lost 5 bases and 3 bases, in that order; junction bases with no gene match: 9. CDR3 length: 17 amino acids. In DNA form, the CDR3 reads TGTGCCAGCAGTCCCCAAGCGGGGACTAGCGGCTACAATGAGCAGTTCTTC. This translates into CASSPQAGTSGYNEQFF.

This clonotype was picked up many times. This rearrangement joins TRBV25-1 to TRBJ1-2; possibly TRBD1 for D (6 bases). The ends were cut back, 2 bases at V and 7 bases at J, with 14 bases in the middle. This CDR3 is built from 14 residues. Germline V gene sequence: CDR1 MGHDK, CDR2 SYGVNS. CDR3 residues: CASSETRTVRGYTF. CDR3 coding DNA: TGTGCCAGCAGTGAAACCAGGACAGTCCGTGGCTACACCTTC.

This clonotype was recorded many times. The chain has TRBV6-2 or TRBV6-3 and TRBJ2-1; D remains ambiguous. Germline CDR1 MNHEY, CDR2 SVGEGT. This CDR3 has 12 amino acids. Between the trimmed V and J ends, which lost 2 bases and 3 bases, there was a span of 2 bases. CDR3 amino acids: CASSYLYNEQFF. The CDR3 coding sequence is TGTGCCAGCAGTTACCTCTACAATGAGCAGTTCTTC.

This rearrangement joins TRBV11-3 to TRBJ2-1, with 8 nucleotides matching TRBD1. The length of the CDR3 is 17 residues. CDR1 is SGHNT, CDR2 YENEEA, per germline. V gave up 6 bases and J gave up 5 bases; unmatched junction bases: 15. CDR3 protein: CASSPDRGAPLHNEQFF. The CDR3 bases are TGTGCCAGCAGTCCCGACAGGGGCGCCCCTCTGCACAATGAGCAGTTCTTC.

This clonotype was observed a handful of times. The chain has TRBV6-1 and TRBJ1-2; maybe TRBD1 (6 bases). Germline V lookup: CDR1 MNHNS, CDR2 SASEGT. Deletions cut 8 bases from V and 2 bases from J, with 18 bases between. The CDR3 has 15 amino acids. CDR3 in amino acids: CASRATGGPNYGYTF. The CDR3 DNA reads as TGTGCCAGCCGGGCGACGGGGGGCCCAAACTATGGCTACACCTTC.

This clonotype was recorded a few times. The V call is TRBV2, the J call TRBJ2-1; the D gene is possibly TRBD1 (6 bases). The V gene lost 7 bases and the J gene lost 1 base, with 14 bases spanning the gap. In germline, CDR1 is SNHLY, CDR2 FYNNEI. The CDR3 contains 15 residues. In DNA form, the CDR3 reads TGTGCCAGCAACCCCCTGGGGACATCCTACAATGAGCAGTTCTTC. Protein sequence: CASNPLGTSYNEQFF.

Many counts were recorded for this clonotype. The chain employs TRBV20-1 and TRBJ2-7; TRBD2 matches at 7 bases. Losses at the gene ends were 2 bases for V and 3 bases for J; bases not matched to a gene: 7. Germline lookup yields CDR1 DFQATT and CDR2 SNEGSKA (reference sequence). This CDR3 is built from 14 residues. In DNA form, the CDR3 reads TGCAGTGCTAGATCCCCGGGACTAAACTACGAGCAGTACGTC. Amino acid sequence: CSARSPGLNYEQYV.

This clonotype was detected many times. V gene TRBV4-1 combines with J gene TRBJ2-1; D not resolved. Germline V lookup: CDR1 MGHRA, CDR2 YSYEKL. The CDR3 runs to 15 residues. Trimming took off 0 bases at V and 8 bases at J, with 14 bases between the two ends. The CDR3: CASSQDRAESDEQFF. The CDR3 region has the DNA TGCGCCAGCAGCCAAGATAGGGCGGAGAGCGATGAGCAGTTCTTC.